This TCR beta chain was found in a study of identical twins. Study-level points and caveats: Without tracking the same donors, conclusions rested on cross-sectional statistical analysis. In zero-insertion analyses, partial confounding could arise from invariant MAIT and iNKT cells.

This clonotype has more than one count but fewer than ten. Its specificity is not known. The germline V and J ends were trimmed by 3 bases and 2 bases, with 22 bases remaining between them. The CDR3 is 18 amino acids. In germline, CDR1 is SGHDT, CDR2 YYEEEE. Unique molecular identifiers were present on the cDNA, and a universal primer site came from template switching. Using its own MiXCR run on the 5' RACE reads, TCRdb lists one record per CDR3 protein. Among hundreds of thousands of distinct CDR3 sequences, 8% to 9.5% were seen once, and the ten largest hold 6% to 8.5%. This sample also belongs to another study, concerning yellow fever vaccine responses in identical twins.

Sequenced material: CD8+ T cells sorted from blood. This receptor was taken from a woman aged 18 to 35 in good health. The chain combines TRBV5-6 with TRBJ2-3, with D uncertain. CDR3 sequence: CASSSLLWQVTATDTQYF. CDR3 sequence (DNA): TGTGCCAGCAGCTCCCTACTGTGGCAAGTGACGGCCACAGATACGCAGTATTTT.